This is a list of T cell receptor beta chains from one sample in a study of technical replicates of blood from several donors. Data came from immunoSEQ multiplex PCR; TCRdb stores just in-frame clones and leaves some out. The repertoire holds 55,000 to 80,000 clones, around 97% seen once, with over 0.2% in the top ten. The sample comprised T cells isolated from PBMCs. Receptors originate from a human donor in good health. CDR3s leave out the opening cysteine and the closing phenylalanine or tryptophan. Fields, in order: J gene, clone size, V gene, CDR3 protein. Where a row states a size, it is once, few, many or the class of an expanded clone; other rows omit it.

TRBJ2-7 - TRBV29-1 SVVASSYEQY
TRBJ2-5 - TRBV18 ASSQAEPQETQY
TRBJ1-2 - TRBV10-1 ASSESGQARGYT
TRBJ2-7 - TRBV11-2 ASSSWDRAYEQY
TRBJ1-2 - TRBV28 ASRDDSVIPSNYGYT
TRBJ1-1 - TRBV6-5 ASTGSTEAF
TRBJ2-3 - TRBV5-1 ASSVGSGPDTQY
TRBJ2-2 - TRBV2 ASSVLRNTGELF
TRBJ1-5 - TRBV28 ASRPRRGLNQPQH
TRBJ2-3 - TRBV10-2 ASSGDRGTDTQY
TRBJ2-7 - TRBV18 ASSPPYGQADYEQY
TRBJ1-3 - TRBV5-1 ASSLQPSGSGNTIY
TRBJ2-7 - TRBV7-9 ASSLGQVRIYEQY
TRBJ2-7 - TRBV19 ASSIGGTDSYEQY
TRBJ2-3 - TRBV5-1 ASSLSNSQMDTQY
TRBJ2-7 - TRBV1 TSSLGTSQY
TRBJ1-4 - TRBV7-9 ASDGQFNEKLF
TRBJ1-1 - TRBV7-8 ASSYSPGVTEAF
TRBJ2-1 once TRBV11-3 ASAGLAGPNSYNEQF
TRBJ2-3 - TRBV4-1 ASSQGGNGRTDTQY
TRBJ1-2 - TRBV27 ATVSGGGGYT
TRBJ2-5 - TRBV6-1 ASSASGQGASSGQETQY
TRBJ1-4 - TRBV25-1 ASSVGSLNEKLF
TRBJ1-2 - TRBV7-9 ASSFDKNYGYT
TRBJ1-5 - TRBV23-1 ASSQSELPSGLSNQPQH
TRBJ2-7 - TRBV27 ASSFRGMWEQY
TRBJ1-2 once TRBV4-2 ASSQDPWGTVNGGYT
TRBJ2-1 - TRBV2 ASSDLTGNNEQF
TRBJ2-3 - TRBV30 AWSSGGEVDTQY
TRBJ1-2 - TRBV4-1 ASSEPQGVGYGYT
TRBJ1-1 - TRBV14 ASSQDPPEKNTEAF
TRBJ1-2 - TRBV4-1 ASSQAPDRTNYGYT
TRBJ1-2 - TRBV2 ASSEVSVRYGYT
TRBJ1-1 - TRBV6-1 ASSFATENTEAF
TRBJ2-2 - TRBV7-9 AREAPGELF
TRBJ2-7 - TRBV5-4 ASSLGGLAVEQY
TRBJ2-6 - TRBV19 ASSTQRVSSGANVLT
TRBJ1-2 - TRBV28 ASSSGKDGYT
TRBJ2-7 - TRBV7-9 ASSSPFHEQY
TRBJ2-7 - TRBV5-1 ASSPTGGNHEQY
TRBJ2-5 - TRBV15 ATSQSWLDLETQY
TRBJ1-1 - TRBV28 ASSFMAGRPLHTEAF
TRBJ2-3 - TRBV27 ASSLWGLAELTDTQY
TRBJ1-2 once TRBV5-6 ASSLGLGYT
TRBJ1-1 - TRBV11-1 ASSPRDRVSTEAF
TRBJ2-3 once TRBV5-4 ASSSTGSTDTQY
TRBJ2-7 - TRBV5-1 ASSPGGAYEQY
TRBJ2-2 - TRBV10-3 AIRWTSSTGELF
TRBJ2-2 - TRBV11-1 ASSLASAGANTGELF
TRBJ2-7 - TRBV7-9 ASSLGDRGRDEQY
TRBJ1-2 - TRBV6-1 ASSEAPGQSQVT
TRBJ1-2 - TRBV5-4 ASRGIDRNYGYT